A single T cell receptor beta chain is shown here with its context. The sample is drawn from a study of T cells expressing NK-cell markers. TCRdb re-called the 5' RACE reads and gives one entry per CDR3 protein, without DNA. Its clone listing holds 300,000 or so distinct CDR3 sequences. The sequence derives from a woman aged 18 to 69 in good health. Sequencing used blood T cells: a sorted CD56 or NKG2C T cell subset, CD4+ or CD8+ T cells, or bulk PBMC T cells (not recorded which).

CDR3 sequence: CAWRWGASMVYTF. V and J are TRBV30 and TRBJ1-2; TCRdb picks TRBD1, but there is no DNA to check that call. This CDR3 contains 13 residues. The germline CDR1 and CDR2 sequences are GTSNPN and SVGIG (reference sequence).